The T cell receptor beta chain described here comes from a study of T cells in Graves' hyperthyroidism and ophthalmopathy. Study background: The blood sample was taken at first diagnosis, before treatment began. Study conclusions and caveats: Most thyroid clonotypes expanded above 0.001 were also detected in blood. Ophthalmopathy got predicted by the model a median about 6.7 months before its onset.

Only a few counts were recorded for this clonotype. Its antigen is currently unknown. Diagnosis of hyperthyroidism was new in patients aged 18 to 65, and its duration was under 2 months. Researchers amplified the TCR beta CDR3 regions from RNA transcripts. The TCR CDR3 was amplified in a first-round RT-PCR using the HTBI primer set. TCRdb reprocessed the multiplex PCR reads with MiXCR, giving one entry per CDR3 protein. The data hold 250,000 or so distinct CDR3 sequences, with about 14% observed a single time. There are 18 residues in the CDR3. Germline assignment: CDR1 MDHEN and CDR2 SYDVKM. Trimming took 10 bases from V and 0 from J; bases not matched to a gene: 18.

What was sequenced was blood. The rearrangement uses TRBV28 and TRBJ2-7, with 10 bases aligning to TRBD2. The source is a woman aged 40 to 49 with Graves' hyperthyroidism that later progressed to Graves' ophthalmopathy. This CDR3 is CATSPGLARTSTSYEQYF. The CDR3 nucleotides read TGTGCCACCTCCCCGGGACTAGCGCGGACTTCAACCTCCTACGAGCAGTACTTC.